The 10 T cell receptor beta chains below come from one sample, sequenced in a study of OX40 agonist ivuxolimab in advanced cancers. Sequenced by immunoSEQ multiplex PCR; TCRdb stores in-frame clones only, minus some. The repertoire includes tens of thousands of clones, more than 70% of them detected once, and approximately 8.7% sits in the top ten. This specimen was CD4+ or CD8+ T cells sorted from blood, taken in a trial of the OX40 agonist ivuxolimab. The receptors come from an adult with an advanced solid tumor such as melanoma, head and neck, liver or kidney cancer.

CDR3 amino acids: CASMTTGTHTEAFF. In DNA, the CDR3 is TGTGCCAGCATGACAACAGGGACCCACACTGAAGCTTTCTTT. This rearrangement joins TRBV28 to TRBJ1-1; maybe TRBD1 (6 bases). The ends were cut back, 7 bases at V and 3 bases at J, with 15 bases in the middle. The CDR3 contains 14 residues. Per the germline V gene, CDR1 is MDHEN and CDR2 is SYDVKM.

The genes are TRBV4-2 and TRBJ2-3; tentative D call: TRBD2 (6 bases). Trimming removed 8 bases at V and 1 base at J, with 25 bases between. CDR3 size: 18 residues. The germline gives CDR1 LGHNA, CDR2 YNFKEQ. CDR3 sequence reads: CASAQPFRASEGTDTQYF. The DNA of the CDR3 is TGTGCCAGCGCTCAACCATTCAGGGCTAGCGAAGGCACAGATACGCAGTATTTT.

This clone was picked up a small number of times. This chain uses TRBV19 with TRBJ1-6; no reliable D call. Germline lookup yields CDR1 LNHDA and CDR2 SQIVND (reference sequence). V dropped 3 bases and J dropped 7 bases, with 7 bases sitting between them. The CDR3 has 13 amino acids. CDR3 protein: CASSMRANSPLHF. The CDR3 DNA reads as TGTGCCAGTAGTATGCGCGCGAATTCACCCCTCCACTTT.

The sample holds one count of this clone. The rearrangement joins TRBV11-3 to TRBJ2-7, with a weak D call TRBD2 (5 bases). Trimming took 5 bases from V and 0 from J, leaving 11 bases between them. Germline V gives CDR1 SGHNT, CDR2 YENEEA. The CDR3 has 14 residues. The CDR3 DNA reads TGTGCCAGCAGCCACGGACTCAGCTCCTACGAGCAGTACTTC. Its protein product is CASSHGLSSYEQYF.

The chain employs TRBV28 and TRBJ2-7; D uncertain. Germline CDR1 MDHEN, CDR2 SYDVKM. This CDR3 spans 12 amino acids. V gave up 2 bases and J gave up 0 bases, with 2 bases separating them. CDR3 loop: CASSLASYEQYF. CDR3 coding DNA: TGTGCCAGCAGTTTAGCCTCCTACGAGCAGTACTTC. The full variable domain, completed using reference TRBV28 and TRBJ2-7, is DVKVTQSSRYLVKRTGEKVFLECVQDMDHENMFWYRQDPGLGLRLIYFSYDVKMKEKGDIPEGYSVSREKKERFSLILESASTNQTSMYLCASSLASYEQYFGPGTRLTVT.

This CDR3 is CAWTLEGGSYEQYF. The DNA of the CDR3 is TGTGCCTGGACACTCGAGGGGGGCTCCTACGAGCAGTACTTC. The chain uses TRBV30 and TRBJ2-7; perhaps D is TRBD1 or TRBD2 (6 bases each). With 4 bases removed from V and 0 bases from J, the gap between germline ends came to 13 bases. CDR1 is GTSNPN and CDR2 is SVGIG in the germline V gene (reference sequence). This CDR3 is built from 14 residues.

The rearrangement links TRBV6-6 to TRBJ2-7; TRBD1 matches at 7 bases. The CDR3 is made up of 12 amino acids. The V gene end was trimmed by 7 bases and the J gene end by 5 bases; junction bases not matched to a gene: 5. The V gene's germline CDR1 is MNHNY and CDR2 SVGAGI (reference sequence). CDR3 residues: CASTTQGNEQYF. The CDR3 DNA reads TGTGCCAGCACCACACAGGGGAACGAGCAGTACTTC.

This rearrangement joins TRBV6-6 to TRBJ2-2; 9 bases match TRBD1. Trimming at V came to 7 bases and at J to 5 bases, leaving 8 bases not matched to a gene. Germline loops: CDR1 MNHNY, CDR2 SVGAGI (reference sequence). The CDR3 contains 15 residues. The CDR3 DNA reads as TGTGCCAGCAAAGACCGGACAGGGGAAACCGGGGAGCTGTTTTTT. Its translation is CASKDRTGETGELFF.

The chain employs TRBV29-1 and TRBJ1-1; D is perhaps TRBD1 (5 bases). The CDR3 has 14 residues. V was shortened by 6 bases and J by 1 base, with 15 bases between the two germline ends. Germline V lookup: CDR1 SQVTM, CDR2 ANQGSEA. The CDR3 coding sequence is TGCAGCGTCTCAGGGTACACGTCGAACACTGAAGCTTTCTTT. As protein: CSVSGYTSNTEAFF.

V is TRBV5-6 and J is TRBJ2-7; TRBD1 agrees at 11 bases. Germline V gene data show CDR1 as SGHDT and CDR2 as YYEEEE. V shed 4 bases, J shed 3 bases, and the junction held 6 bases outside the gene matches. This CDR3 spans 15 amino acids. CDR3 sequence reads: CASSGTGTGGYEQYF. As DNA, the CDR3 is TGTGCCAGCAGCGGGACCGGGACAGGGGGCTACGAGCAGTACTTC.